Here is one TCR beta chain with its context. These data are taken from a study of blood T cell repertoires in COVID-19. Trimming removed 4 bases at V and 0 bases at J, with 13 bases between. This CDR3 spans 15 amino acids. Germline CDR1 reads SQVTM; CDR2 reads ANQGSEA. Data came from immunoSEQ multiplex PCR; TCRdb stores just in-frame clones and leaves some out. This repertoire shows about 210,000 clones, roughly 79% found once; its top ten account for just under 9%. This sequence joins TRBV29-1 and TRBJ1-5; D is uncertain. This clonotype originated in a woman between 50 and 59 years old with acute COVID-19. Sequenced sample: PBMCs or T cells enriched from blood (not recorded which). CDR3 DNA: TGCAGCGTTGTAGTTAGGGCGGGTAGCAATCAGCCCCAGCATTTT. Amino acids: CSVVVRAGSNQPQHF.